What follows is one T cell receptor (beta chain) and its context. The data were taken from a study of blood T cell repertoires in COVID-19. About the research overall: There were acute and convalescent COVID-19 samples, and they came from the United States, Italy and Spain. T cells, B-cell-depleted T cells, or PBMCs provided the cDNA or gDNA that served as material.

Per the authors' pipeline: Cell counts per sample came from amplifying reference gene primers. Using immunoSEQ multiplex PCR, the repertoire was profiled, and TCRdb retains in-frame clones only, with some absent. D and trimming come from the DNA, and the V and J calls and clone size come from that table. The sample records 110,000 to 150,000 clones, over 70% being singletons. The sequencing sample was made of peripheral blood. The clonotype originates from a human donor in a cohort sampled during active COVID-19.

CDR3 sequence reads: CASSSFRAGARSDTQYF. The CDR3 nucleotides read TGTGCCAGCAGCTCCTTTAGGGCGGGGGCGCGATCCGATACGCAGTATTTT. The chain has TRBV7-2 and TRBJ2-3, with D possibly TRBD2 on 7 matching bases. This CDR3 is 17 amino acids long. Germline V gene data show CDR1 as SGHTA and CDR2 as FQGNSA. V was pared by 4 bases and J by 6 bases, with 23 bases between.